This T cell receptor (beta chain) was documented in a study of blood T cell repertoires in COVID-19. Across the whole study: Acute and convalescent COVID-19 specimens originated in the United States, Italy and Spain. From T cells, B-cell-depleted T cells, or PBMCs came the material, which was cDNA or gDNA.

Between the trimmed V and J ends, which lost 6 bases and 8 bases, there was a span of 16 bases. This CDR3 has 13 amino acids. The protocol was immunoSEQ multiplex PCR, while the TCRdb copy is restricted to in-frame clones and leaves out a portion. The sample comprises more than 200,000 clones, approximately 84% of which are singletons, and roughly 8% rests with the top ten. This receptor was obtained from a woman aged 80 or over with acute or convalescent COVID-19. The specimen sequenced was peripheral blood. The chain couples TRBV12-3 or TRBV12-4 to TRBJ1-2; D is ambiguous. CDR3 bases: TGTGCCAGCAGCCCCGGCGAGGGCGGAGGCTACACCTTC. Encoded protein: CASSPGEGGGYTF.